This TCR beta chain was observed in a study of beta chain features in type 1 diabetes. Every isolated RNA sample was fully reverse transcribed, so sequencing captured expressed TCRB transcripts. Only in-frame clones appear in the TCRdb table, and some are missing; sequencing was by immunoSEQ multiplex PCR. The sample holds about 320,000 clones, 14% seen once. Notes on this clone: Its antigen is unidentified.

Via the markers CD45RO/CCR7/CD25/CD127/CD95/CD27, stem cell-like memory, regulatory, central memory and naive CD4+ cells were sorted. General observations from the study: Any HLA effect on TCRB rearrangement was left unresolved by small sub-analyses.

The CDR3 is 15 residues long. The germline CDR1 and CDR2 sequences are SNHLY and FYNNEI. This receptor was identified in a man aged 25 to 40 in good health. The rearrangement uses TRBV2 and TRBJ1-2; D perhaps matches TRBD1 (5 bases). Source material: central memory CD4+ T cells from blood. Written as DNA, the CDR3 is TGTGGCGGCGGGGACCCAGCTATATTCAACTATGGCTACACCTTC. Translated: CGGGDPAIFNYGYTF.